What follows are 27 T cell receptor beta chains derived from one specimen sequenced in a study of blood T cell repertoires in COVID-19. This table comes from immunoSEQ multiplex PCR, and its TCRdb copy is limited to in-frame clones, with some not included. Here the sample spans about 310,000 clones, 87% being singletons. Sequences were obtained from peripheral blood. Receptors originate from a woman between 50 and 59 years old who had recovered from COVID-19.

This chain uses TRBV30 with TRBJ2-7, with D unresolved. Trimming pared 0 bases from V and 5 bases from J, leaving 14 bases between. Germline V gives CDR1 GTSNPN, CDR2 SVGIG (reference sequence). This CDR3 comprises 14 residues. This CDR3 is CAWSVPAGVHEQYF. The CDR3 region has the DNA TGTGCCTGGAGTGTCCCGGCAGGTGTCCACGAGCAGTACTTC.

The V call is TRBV4-3, the J call TRBJ2-1, with 9 positions matching TRBD2. The CDR3 length is 14 residues. Unmatched junction bases numbered 7, after V lost 4 bases and J lost 9 bases. Germline V gene data show CDR1 as LGHNA and CDR2 as YSLEER. The CDR3 loop is CASSPAGGLPEQFF. The CDR3 DNA reads as TGCGCCAGCAGCCCAGCGGGAGGTCTCCCTGAGCAGTTCTTC.

The chain employs TRBV28 and TRBJ2-1; 10 nucleotides line up with TRBD1. There are 17 residues in the CDR3. V was pared by 5 bases and J by 3 bases, with 10 bases of the junction left unmatched. CDR1 MDHEN and CDR2 SYDVKM come from the germline V gene. This CDR3 is CASSRQGAIPGYNEQFF. CDR3 DNA sequence: TGTGCCAGCAGTAGACAGGGGGCGATTCCCGGCTACAATGAGCAGTTCTTC.

The chain couples TRBV5-4 to TRBJ2-5; a weak D match, TRBD1 (6 bases). Germline CDR1 is SGHNT and CDR2 is YYREEE (reference sequence). The V gene lost 4 bases and the J gene lost 5 bases, with 15 bases spanning the gap. The CDR3 is 14 amino acids. DNA of the CDR3: TGTGCCAGCAGCCTGCAGGGGACGGTGGAGACCCAGTACTTC. Translating it yields CASSLQGTVETQYF.

The chain carries TRBV29-1 and TRBJ1-2; D is unresolved. Between the trimmed V and J ends, which lost 4 bases and 4 bases, there was a span of 10 bases. Germline CDR1 reads SQVTM; CDR2 reads ANQGSEA. There are 12 residues in the CDR3. CDR3 amino acids: CSVGGQSYGYTF. CDR3 nucleotides: TGCAGCGTTGGAGGGCAGTCCTATGGCTACACCTTC.

The chain joins TRBV24-1 to TRBJ2-7; D is unclear. The CDR3 runs to 13 residues. The V and J ends lost 3 bases and 2 bases respectively, with 7 bases between them. CDR1 is KGHDR, CDR2 SFDVKD, per germline. The CDR3 here is CATSDGQTYEQYF. The CDR3 DNA follows: TGTGCCACCAGTGATGGCCAAACCTACGAGCAGTACTTC.

J is TRBJ1-2 and V is TRBV4-1; D is unclear. Trimming shortened V by 4 bases and J by 0 bases, and 12 bases separated the two germline ends. This CDR3 has 15 residues. CDR1 and CDR2 from the germline V gene are MGHRA and YSYEKL. CDR3 protein: CASSPLGGTNYGYTF. The CDR3 nucleotides are TGCGCCAGCAGCCCTCTCGGAGGAACTAACTATGGCTACACCTTC.

The chain has TRBV5-6 and TRBJ2-7; D gene ambiguous. Trimming left V 2 bases short and J 7 bases short, with 16 bases between. The CDR3 runs 14 residues. CDR1 and CDR2 from the germline V gene are SGHDT and YYEEEE. For the CDR3, the DNA is TGTGCCAGCAGCTTTGTTTTCGAAAACCGGGAGCAGTACTTC. This gives the protein CASSFVFENREQYF.

The gene calls are TRBV19 and TRBJ2-1; D possibly corresponds to TRBD2 (5 bases). The CDR3 is 18 amino acids. The V and J ends lost 2 bases and 4 bases respectively, with 21 bases between them. Germline CDR1 is LNHDA and CDR2 is SQIVND (reference sequence). The CDR3 sequence: CASSISLSDQSPYNEQFF. The CDR3 nucleotides read TGTGCCAGTAGTATATCTCTTAGCGACCAATCCCCTTACAATGAGCAGTTCTTC.

The V and J genes are TRBV5-1 and TRBJ1-4; D unclear. V was pared by 0 bases and J by 8 bases, with 11 bases between. The CDR3 length is 14 residues. The germline V gene has CDR1 SGHRS and CDR2 YFSETQ. This chain's CDR3 is CASSLEARREKLFF. The DNA for the CDR3 is TGCGCCAGCAGCTTGGAGGCTAGACGAGAAAAACTGTTTTTT.

This rearrangement joins TRBV2 to TRBJ2-5; 8 bases align to TRBD2. From germline, CDR1 is SNHLY and CDR2 FYNNEI. This CDR3 has 13 residues. The V and J ends lost 10 bases and 5 bases, in that order; junction bases with no gene match: 9. The CDR3, as DNA: TGTGCCACGACGGCGGGGGGACGGGAGACCCAGTACTTC. Its protein product is CATTAGGRETQYF. The full variable domain, with the rest looked up from reference TRBV2 and TRBJ2-5, is EPEVTQTPSHQVTQMGQEVILRCVPISNHLYFYWYRQILGQKVEFLVSFYNNEISEKSEIFDDQFSVERPDGSNFTLKIRSTKLEDSAMYFCATTAGGRETQYFGPGTRLLVL.

V usage is TRBV7-8 and J usage is TRBJ1-4; 11 bases line up with TRBD1. J lost 5 bases, V lost 5 bases, and 7 bases had no gene match. CDR3 length: 16 residues. Germline V CDR1 and CDR2: SGHVS, FQNEAQ. The CDR3 DNA reads TGTGCCAGCAGCCCGAGGACAGGGGGCCCCAATGAAAAACTGTTTTTT. This codes for CASSPRTGGPNEKLFF.

J is TRBJ1-2 and V is TRBV6-6; the D is unclear. The V and J ends lost 6 bases and 8 bases respectively, with 13 bases between them. The CDR3 sequence is 12 residues long. Germline V gene sequence: CDR1 MNHNY, CDR2 SVGAGI (reference sequence). CDR3 residues: CASSSGLFGYTF. The CDR3 coding sequence is TGTGCCAGCAGCTCCGGTCTGTTCGGCTACACCTTC.

In nucleotides, the CDR3 is TGTGCCAGCAGCCCCGACAGGTCCTACGAGCAGTACTTC. Translating it yields CASSPDRSYEQYF. This rearrangement joins TRBV5-4 to TRBJ2-7; tentative D call: TRBD1 (6 bases). Germline CDR1 is SGHNT and CDR2 is YYREEE (reference sequence). The CDR3 covers 13 residues. V was pared by 4 bases and J by 1 base, with 9 bases between. The complete variable domain, with remaining parts taken from reference TRBV5-4 and TRBJ2-7, reads ETGVTQSPTHLIKTRGQQVTLRCSSQSGHNTVSWYQQALGQGPQFIFQYYREEENGRGNFPPRFSGLQFPNYSSELNVNALELDDSALYLCASSPDRSYEQYFGPGTRLTVT.

The V call is TRBV18, the J call TRBJ2-3; D remains unclear. The CDR3 has 12 amino acids. Germline CDR1 reads KGHSH; CDR2 reads LQKENI. The germline V and J ends were trimmed by 1 base and 4 bases, with 3 bases remaining between them. The CDR3 region is CASSPRPDTQYF. CDR3 DNA sequence: TGTGCCAGCTCACCACGGCCAGATACGCAGTATTTT.

The chain carries TRBV19 and TRBJ1-1; 7 bases align to TRBD1. Trimming took 8 bases from V and 1 from J; bases not matched to a gene: 7. The CDR3 has 14 residues. Germline V CDR1 and CDR2: LNHDA, SQIVND (reference sequence). The CDR3 DNA reads TGTGCCAGTGTAGGCTACAGGGGGAACACTGAAGCTTTCTTT. It specifies CASVGYRGNTEAFF.

V and J are TRBV7-2 and TRBJ2-5, with D maybe TRBD1 (6 bases). V lost 5 bases and J lost 4, with 14 bases in between. The CDR3 totals 14 residues. In germline, CDR1 is SGHTA, CDR2 FQGNSA. The CDR3 protein is CASSQDRTAETQYF. In DNA form, the CDR3 reads TGTGCCAGCAGCCAGGACAGAACCGCAGAGACCCAGTACTTC.

The chain carries TRBV5-4 and TRBJ1-1, with D unresolved. Germline CDR1 SGHNT, CDR2 YYREEE (reference sequence). The CDR3 is 15 amino acids. Trimming pared 4 bases from V and 3 bases from J, leaving 16 bases between. The CDR3 region has the DNA TGTGCCAGCAGCCCAGAGACCCAGGAAGACACTGAAGCTTTCTTT. This encodes CASSPETQEDTEAFF. Variable domain in full (rest from reference TRBV5-4 and TRBJ1-1): ETGVTQSPTHLIKTRGQQVTLRCSSQSGHNTVSWYQQALGQGPQFIFQYYREEENGRGNFPPRFSGLQFPNYSSELNVNALELDDSALYLCASSPETQEDTEAFFGQGTRLTVV.

The chain couples TRBV4-3 to TRBJ2-7; D not certain. Germline CDR1 is LGHNA and CDR2 is YSLEER. The CDR3 extends over 10 amino acids. CDR3 protein: CASSPNSGLV. The CDR3 DNA reads TGCGCCAGCAGCCCAAATTCGGGTCTAGTC.

This clone was detected only once. This chain joins TRBV6-1 and TRBJ1-6; 8 positions agree with TRBD1. The CDR3 sequence is 14 residues long. After removal of 3 bases from V and 8 bases from J, the junction contained 3 bases not matched to a gene. Germline CDR1 MNHNS, CDR2 SASEGT. CDR3: CASSEDRAYSPLHF. The CDR3 DNA reads TGTGCCAGCAGTGAGGACAGGGCGTATTCACCCCTCCACTTT.

The V and J genes are TRBV9 and TRBJ2-3; 8 nucleotides line up with TRBD2. Germline values: CDR1 SGDLS, CDR2 YYNGEE. CDR3 length: 17 amino acids. Losses at the gene ends were 3 bases for V and 0 bases for J; bases not matched to a gene: 9. The CDR3 coding sequence is TGTGCCAGCAGCGCGGGAGGCGGACTAGCCAGCACAGATACGCAGTATTTT. Translating it yields CASSAGGGLASTDTQYF.

The chain links TRBV24-1 to TRBJ2-4, with 7 bases aligning to TRBD1. Germline loops: CDR1 KGHDR, CDR2 SFDVKD. Trimming at V came to 4 bases and at J to 7 bases, leaving 6 bases not matched to a gene. This CDR3 comprises 14 residues. CDR3 sequence: CATSEGRGRNIQYF. The CDR3 nucleotides are TGTGCCACCAGTGAGGGAAGGGGGCGGAACATTCAGTACTTC.

The V and J genes are TRBV19 and TRBJ1-1; 7 bases fit TRBD1. Germline CDR1 is LNHDA and CDR2 is SQIVND (reference sequence). V was pared by 5 bases and J by 4 bases, with 7 bases of the junction left unmatched. The CDR3 covers 14 residues. In DNA form, the CDR3 reads TGTGCCAGTAGTGAAAGACAGGGTGGCACTGAAGCTTTCTTT. As protein: CASSERQGGTEAFF.

This clone came up once. The chain carries TRBV7-2 and TRBJ2-2; tentative D call: TRBD2 (6 bases). Germline CDR1 SGHTA, CDR2 FQGNSA. There are 15 residues in the CDR3. Trimming left V 1 base short and J 5 bases short, with 11 bases between. The CDR3 here is CASSLEFGGTGELFF. The CDR3 nucleotides are TGTGCCAGCAGCTTAGAGTTTGGGGGGACCGGGGAGCTGTTTTTT.

This CDR3 is CSASLRGVTQYF. The CDR3 DNA follows: TGCAGTGCTAGTCTGCGGGGCGTGACCCAGTACTTC. The chain uses TRBV20-1 and TRBJ2-5; tentative D call: TRBD2 (6 bases). The CDR3 covers 12 residues. CDR1 is DFQATT, CDR2 SNEGSKA, per germline (reference sequence). V lost 3 bases and J 7 bases, leaving 12 bases between the germline ends.

This clone came up a few times. Other DNA sequences in the sample encode the same CDR3. This chain joins TRBV9 and TRBJ1-3; TRBD1 might be the D (6 bases). The CDR3 totals 14 residues. Deletions cut 0 bases from V and 4 bases from J, with 8 bases between. Germline CDR1 is SGDLS and CDR2 is YYNGEE. The CDR3 nucleotides are TGTGCCAGCAGCGTAGGAGGGACAGGAAACACCATATATTTT. It yields the protein CASSVGGTGNTIYF.

V is TRBV5-4 and J is TRBJ2-3; TRBD1 agrees at 10 bases. This CDR3 has 17 amino acids. From germline, CDR1 is SGHNT and CDR2 YYREEE (reference sequence). J lost 4 bases, V lost 4 bases, and 12 bases had no gene match. CDR3 residues: CASSRRGLTGGPDTQYF. CDR3 bases: TGTGCCAGCAGCCGCAGGGGATTGACAGGGGGCCCAGATACGCAGTATTTT.